This T cell receptor (beta chain) was recovered during a study of beta chain features in type 1 diabetes. Background on the study: Examination covered around 110 million sorted cells spanning all samples.

This clone was counted a few times. The antigen remains undetermined. Purity of each sorted population was above 98%. The study, taken as a whole, reports: Moderate but significant shortening of TCRB CDR3s was recorded in all four CD4+ subsets from Type 1 diabetes patients. There was a possibility that cDNA sequencing over-represented cells with high TCR expression. Junctions at VDJ sites from type 1 diabetes patients had fewer insertions and more deletions.

What was sequenced were expressed TCRB transcripts, since all of the isolated RNA had been reverse transcribed. Libraries were prepared by immunoSEQ multiplex PCR; TCRdb keeps only in-frame clonotypes and omits some of them. Among 300,000 to 450,000 clones listed, around 12% were seen once. The length of the CDR3 is 13 residues. Per the germline V gene, CDR1 is GTSNPN and CDR2 is SVGIG (reference sequence). V shed 7 bases and J shed 3 bases, with 13 bases lying between them. The sequence derives from a woman aged 18-30 years with type 1 diabetes. Sequenced sample: naive CD4+ T cells from blood. The gene calls are TRBV30 and TRBJ2-1; tentative D call: TRBD2 (5 bases). The CDR3 nucleotides read TGTGCCTCCCGCTCCAGCGGCTACAATGAGCAGTTCTTC. This codes for CASRSSGYNEQFF. Full variable domain (rest looked up from reference TRBV30 and TRBJ2-1): SQTIHQWPATLVQPVGSPLSLECTVEGTSNPNLYWYRQAAGRGLQLLFYSVGIGQISSEVPQNLSASRPQDRQFILSSKKLLLSDSGFYLCASRSSGYNEQFFGPGTRLTVL.